A single sample is the source of the 6 T cell receptor beta chains below, sequenced in a study of T cell responses to AZD1222 COVID-19 vaccine. The assay was immunoSEQ multiplex PCR, and TCRdb's table has in-frame clones only and misses some. The data hold about 150,000 clones, with about 90% observed a single time. The specimen comprised peripheral blood, sampled on day 0 of AZD1222 vaccination. The receptors were gathered from an adult in good health.

The rearrangement uses TRBV30 and TRBJ2-4, with 9 bases lining up with TRBD1. CDR3 length equals 15 residues. V shed 4 bases, J shed 3 bases, and the junction held 7 bases outside the gene matches. CDR1 and CDR2 (germline): GTSNPN, SVGIG (reference sequence). This CDR3 reads CAWNRGLGSKNIQYF. The CDR3 region has the DNA TGTGCCTGGAACAGGGGGCTGGGAAGCAAAAACATTCAGTACTTC.

This chain connects TRBV25-1 to TRBJ1-1, with D maybe TRBD1 (5 bases). The germline CDR1 and CDR2 sequences are MGHDK and SYGVNS. V was trimmed by 6 bases and J by 4 bases, leaving 18 bases between them. The CDR3 loop spans 15 amino acids. CDR3 nucleotides: TGTGCCAGCAGGGATAACAGGAGGACGGTCACTGAAGCTTTCTTT. Its protein is CASRDNRRTVTEAFF.

This sequence joins TRBV12-3 or TRBV12-4 and TRBJ1-1; D gene ambiguous. Trimming stripped 3 bases from V and 4 bases from J, with 6 bases between. The CDR3 spans 12 residues. Here the CDR3 reads CASSLGSTEAFF. CDR3 bases: TGTGCCAGCAGTTTGGGGAGCACTGAAGCTTTCTTT.

Only one count was recorded for this clone. This sequence joins TRBV6-5 and TRBJ1-3; D might be TRBD1 (6 bases). The CDR3 is 13 residues long. With 8 bases removed from V and 3 bases from J, the gap between germline ends came to 11 bases. Germline V gene lookup returns CDR1 MNHEY and CDR2 SVGAGI. CDR3 nucleotide sequence: TGTGCCAGCCTAGGGGGAGTTGGAAACACCATATATTTT. Amino acid sequence: CASLGGVGNTIYF.

This chain joins TRBV24-1 and TRBJ1-2, with D perhaps TRBD1 (5 bases). The germline gives CDR1 KGHDR, CDR2 SFDVKD. The CDR3 runs 14 residues. Trimming pared 8 bases from V and 4 bases from J, leaving 16 bases between. For the CDR3, the DNA is TGTGCCACCACCCGAGACAGATCGTCCTATGGCTACACCTTC. Translated, it gives CATTRDRSSYGYTF.

CDR3 in amino acids: CSAPVTDTQYF. The CDR3, as DNA: TGCAGTGCCCCAGTCACAGATACGCAGTATTTT. V is TRBV20-1 and J is TRBJ2-3; D remains ambiguous. Trimming stripped 6 bases from V and 2 bases from J, with 6 bases between. The CDR3 length is 11 residues. Germline-derived CDR1 and CDR2 are DFQATT and SNEGSKA (reference sequence).